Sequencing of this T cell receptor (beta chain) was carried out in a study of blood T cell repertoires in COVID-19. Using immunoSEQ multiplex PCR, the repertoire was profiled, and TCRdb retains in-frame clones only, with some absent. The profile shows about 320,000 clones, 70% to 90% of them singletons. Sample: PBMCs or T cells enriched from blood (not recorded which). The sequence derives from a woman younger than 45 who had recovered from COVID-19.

CDR3 coding DNA: TGTGCCAGCAGCCGCCCGGGAGCTCCCCAGCCCCAGCATTTT. Its translation is CASSRPGAPQPQHF. The chain has TRBV3-1 (or the pseudogene TRBV3-2) and TRBJ1-5; D not resolved. The V and J ends lost 4 bases and 7 bases respectively, with 14 bases between them. Germline V gives CDR1 LGHDT, CDR2 YNNKEL (reference sequence). The CDR3 is 14 residues long.